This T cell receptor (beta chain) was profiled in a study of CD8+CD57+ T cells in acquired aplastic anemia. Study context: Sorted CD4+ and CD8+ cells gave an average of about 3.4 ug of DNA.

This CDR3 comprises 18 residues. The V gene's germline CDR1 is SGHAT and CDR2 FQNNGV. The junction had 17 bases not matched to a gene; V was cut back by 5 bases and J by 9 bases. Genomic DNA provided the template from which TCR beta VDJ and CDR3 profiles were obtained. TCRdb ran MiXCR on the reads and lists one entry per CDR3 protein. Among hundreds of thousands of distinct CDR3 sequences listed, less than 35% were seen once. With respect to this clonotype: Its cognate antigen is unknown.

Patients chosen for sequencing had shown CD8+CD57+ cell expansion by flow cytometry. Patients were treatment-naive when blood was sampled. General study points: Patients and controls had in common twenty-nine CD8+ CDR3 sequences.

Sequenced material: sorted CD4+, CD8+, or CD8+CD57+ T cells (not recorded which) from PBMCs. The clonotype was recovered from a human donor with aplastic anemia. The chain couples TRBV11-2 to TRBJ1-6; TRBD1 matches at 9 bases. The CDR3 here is CASSHVFKRTGEGSPLHF. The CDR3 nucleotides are TGTGCCAGCAGCCACGTGTTTAAGAGGACAGGGGAGGGTTCACCCCTCCACTTT. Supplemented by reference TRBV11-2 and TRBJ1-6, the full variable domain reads EAGVAQSPRYKIIEKRQSVAFWCNPISGHATLYWYQQILGQGPKLLIQFQNNGVVDDSQLPKDRFSAERLKGVDSTLKIQPAKLEDSAVYLCASSHVFKRTGEGSPLHFGNGTRLTVT.